This T cell receptor (beta chain) comes out of a study of metastatic and nonmetastatic thyroid tumors. Background on the study: From malignant and benign thyroid patients, repertoires in blood and in tumor or nodule tissue were compared.

Findings and caveats of the study: It was reportedly found that TCR beta diversity was significantly higher in malignant thyroid tumors than in benign nodules, a difference seen in both blood and tumor samples.

This clone was seen ten or more times. Its antigen is not identified. Methods used by the authors: Building a distant-metastasis classifier for papillary thyroid cancer drew on CDR3 differences across clinicopathological groups. Through MiXCR, TCRdb re-clonotyped the PCR reads. Here the V and J calls rest on TCRdb's processing, not on the authors' analysis. The data hold fewer than 20,000 clones, with about 32% observed a single time. The CDR3 covers 13 residues. The germline gives CDR1 MGHRA, CDR2 YSYEKL. V lost 3 bases to trimming and J lost 3 bases, with 5 bases between them. Patients were all untreated before their thyroid surgery.

The chain recombines TRBV4-1 with TRBJ2-2; D not certain. The source is a male donor with papillary thyroid cancer or a benign thyroid nodule (not recorded which). Some clones in this sample may be carry-over from other donors' samples. Sequenced sample: tumor tissue. CDR3 protein: CASSHGYTGELFF. The CDR3 DNA sequence: TGCGCCAGCAGCCATGGGTACACCGGGGAGCTGTTTTTT.